The rows below give T cell receptor beta chains drawn from one sample of a study of Ad26.COV2.S vaccination and SARS-CoV-2 variants. Sequenced by immunoSEQ multiplex PCR; TCRdb stores in-frame clones only, minus some. The top ten clones hold less than 5.5% of a sample with 350,000 to 500,000 clones, less than 95% of them seen once. Specimen: peripheral blood, collected in a trial of Ad26.COV2.S vaccine versus placebo. These receptors all stem from a person aged 18-60 years who received the Ad26.COV2.S COVID-19 vaccine or a placebo. The CDR3 runs from the conserved cysteine through the conserved F or W. The D gene is left open where the match is weak. Where a row states a size, it is once, few, many or the class of an expanded clone; other rows omit it.

V: TRBV30
D: TRBD2
J: TRBJ2-7
size: few
DNA: TGTGCCTGGACCCGGACTAGCGGTACTGACGAGCAGTACTTC
CDR3: CAWTRTSGTDEQYF

V: TRBV27
D: -
J: TRBJ1-5
size: -
DNA: TGTGCCAGCAGTTTGGTCTCAGAGGGTAGTCAGCCCCAGCATTTT
CDR3: CASSLVSEGSQPQHF

V: TRBV19
D: -
J: TRBJ2-3
size: -
DNA: TGTGCCAGTAGTGTCAGGGGAGAACTAGATACAGATACGCAGTATTTT
CDR3: CASSVRGELDTDTQYF

V: TRBV10-3
D: -
J: TRBJ2-5
size: -
DNA: TGTGCCATCCGCGGTGGCGGGGAGTGGGAGACCCAGTACTTC
CDR3: CAIRGGGEWETQYF

V: TRBV6-2/TRBV6-3
D: -
J: TRBJ2-7
size: -
DNA: TGTGCCAGCAGCCCCCAGGGATACGAGCAGTACTTC
CDR3: CASSPQGYEQYF

V: TRBV2
D: -
J: TRBJ2-5
size: -
DNA: TGTGCCAGCATAGGCAGGGGCAAGGAGACCCAGTACTTC
CDR3: CASIGRGKETQYF

V: TRBV5-4
D: -
J: TRBJ2-1
size: -
DNA: TGTGCCAGCAGCCGGCCCGACAATGAGCAGTTCTTC
CDR3: CASSRPDNEQFF

V: TRBV6-2/TRBV6-3
D: TRBD1
J: TRBJ1-2
size: -
DNA: TGTGCCAGCAGTTTTTCCCCGGGGACAGCATCAAACTATGGCTACACCTTC
CDR3: CASSFSPGTASNYGYTF

V: TRBV6-1
D: -
J: TRBJ2-5
size: -
DNA: TGTGCCAGCAGTGAACTGCCGGGGGTGCAAGAGACCCAGTACTTC
CDR3: CASSELPGVQETQYF

V: TRBV11-3
D: TRBD2
J: TRBJ2-2
size: -
DNA: TGTGCCAGCAGCGGGGGGACTAGCGGGTTCTCCACCGGGGAGCTGTTTTTT
CDR3: CASSGGTSGFSTGELFF